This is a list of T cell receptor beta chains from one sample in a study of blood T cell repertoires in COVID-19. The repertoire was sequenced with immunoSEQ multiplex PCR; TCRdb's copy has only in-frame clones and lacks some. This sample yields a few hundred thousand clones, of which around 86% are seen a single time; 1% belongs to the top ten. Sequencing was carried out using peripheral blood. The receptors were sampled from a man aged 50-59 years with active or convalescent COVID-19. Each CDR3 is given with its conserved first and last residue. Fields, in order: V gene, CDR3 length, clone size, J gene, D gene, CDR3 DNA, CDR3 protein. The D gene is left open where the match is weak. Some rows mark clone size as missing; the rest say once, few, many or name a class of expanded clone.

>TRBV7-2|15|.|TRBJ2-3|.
TGTGCCAGCAGCTTGGGGGGACCGCGCACAGATACGCAGTATTTT
CASSLGGPRTDTQYF
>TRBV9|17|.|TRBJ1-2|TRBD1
TGTGCCAGCAGCGCCTCAAGGGACAGGGCAGGGATTTATGGCTACACCTTC
CASSASRDRAGIYGYTF
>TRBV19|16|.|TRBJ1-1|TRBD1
TGTGCCAGTAGCCCAGGGGGCCGTGTGGGTAACACTGAAGCTTTCTTT
CASSPGGRVGNTEAFF
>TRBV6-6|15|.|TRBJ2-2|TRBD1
TGTGCCAGCAGAAAAGGGACAGGGGGGACCGGGGAGCTGTTTTTT
CASRKGTGGTGELFF
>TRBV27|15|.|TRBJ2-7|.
TGTGCCAGCAGTCCGCTTCAGGGTGGGGCCTACGAGCAGTACTTC
CASSPLQGGAYEQYF
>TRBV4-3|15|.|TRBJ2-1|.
TGCGCCAGCAGCCAAGATGGCGAGGGGGGGAATGAGCAGTTCTTC
CASSQDGEGGNEQFF
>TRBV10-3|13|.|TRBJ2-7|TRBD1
TGTGCCATCAGCGACAGGGATTTCTACGAGCAGTACTTC
CAISDRDFYEQYF
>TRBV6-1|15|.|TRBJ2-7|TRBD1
TGTGCCAGCAGTGAAGGGACAGGGGAGGGCTACGAGCAGTACTTC
CASSEGTGEGYEQYF
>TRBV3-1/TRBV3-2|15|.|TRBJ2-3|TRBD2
TGTGCCAGCAGCCAAGAACCTAGCGGTGGCTATACGCAGTATTTT
CASSQEPSGGYTQYF
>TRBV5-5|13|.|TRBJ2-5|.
TGTGCCAGCAGCTTGCCCCCACAAGAGACCCAGTACTTC
CASSLPPQETQYF
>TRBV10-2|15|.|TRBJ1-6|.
TGCGCCAGCACCTCCAAAAGGGAGGGGAATTCACCCCTCCACTTT
CASTSKREGNSPLHF
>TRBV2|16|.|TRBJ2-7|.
TGTGCCAGCAGTGAAGGGCGCGGGATCCTTTCCTACGAGCAGTACTTC
CASSEGRGILSYEQYF
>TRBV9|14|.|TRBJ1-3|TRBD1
TGTGCCAGCAGCACCAGGACAGGGGGAAACACCATATATTTT
CASSTRTGGNTIYF
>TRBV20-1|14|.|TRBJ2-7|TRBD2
TGCAGTGCTAGTCATTCCGGGACTAACTACGAGCAGTACTTC
CSASHSGTNYEQYF
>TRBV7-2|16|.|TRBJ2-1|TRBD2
TGTGCCAGCAGCTCATTAGCGGGAGGCTCCTACAATGAGCAGTTCTTC
CASSSLAGGSYNEQFF
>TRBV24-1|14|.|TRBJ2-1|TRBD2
TGTGCCACCTCCGGGACTAGCGGGAGCCGGGAGCAGTTCTTC
CATSGTSGSREQFF
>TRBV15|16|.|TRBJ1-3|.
TGTGCCACCAGCAGAGATCTAGAAGGTGCTGGAAACACCATATATTTT
CATSRDLEGAGNTIYF
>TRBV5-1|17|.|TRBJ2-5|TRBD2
TGCGCCAGCAGCCTTTTAGCGGGAGGGCCAGTCCAAGAGACCCAGTACTTC
CASSLLAGGPVQETQYF
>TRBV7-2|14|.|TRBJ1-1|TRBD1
TGTGCCAGCAGCGTGTACAGGGGGCACACTGAAGCTTTCTTT
CASSVYRGHTEAFF
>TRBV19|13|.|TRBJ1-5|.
TGTGCCAGTACCCCAGGGGCCTATCAGCCCCAGCATTTT
CASTPGAYQPQHF
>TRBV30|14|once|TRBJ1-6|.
TGTGCCTCCAGATGGGGGGGATATAATTCACCCCTCCACTTT
CASRWGGYNSPLHF
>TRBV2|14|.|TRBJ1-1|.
TGTGCCAGCACGCTGACAAGGGGCGACACTGAAGCTTTCTTT
CASTLTRGDTEAFF
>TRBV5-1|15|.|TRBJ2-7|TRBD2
TGCGCCAGCAGAAATCCCGGGACTAGCGCCCGGGAGCAGTACTTC
CASRNPGTSAREQYF
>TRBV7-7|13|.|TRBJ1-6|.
TGTGCCAGCAGCGAAGACAGAAATTCACCCCTCCACTTT
CASSEDRNSPLHF
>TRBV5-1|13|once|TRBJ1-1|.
TGCGCCAGCAGCTTTACAATGAACACTGAAGCTTTCTTT
CASSFTMNTEAFF
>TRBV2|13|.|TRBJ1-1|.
TGTGCCAGCAGGAGTGAGGGAGCCACTGAAGCTTTCTTT
CASRSEGATEAFF
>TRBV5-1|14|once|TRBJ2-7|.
TGCGCCAGCAGCTGGGGGACTGGCTCCTACGAGCAGTACTTC
CASSWGTGSYEQYF
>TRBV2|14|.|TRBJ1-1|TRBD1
TGTGCCAACCGACAGGGCCCACCGAACACTGAAGCTTTCTTT
CANRQGPPNTEAFF
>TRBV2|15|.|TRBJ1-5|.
TGTGCCAGCTCGTACGGAAAGGGGTACAATCAGCCCCAGCATTTT
CASSYGKGYNQPQHF
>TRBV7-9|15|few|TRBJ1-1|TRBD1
TGTGCCAGCAGCTTAGACAGGGGAGTTTTCACTGAAGCTTTCTTT
CASSLDRGVFTEAFF
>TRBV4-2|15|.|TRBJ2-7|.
TGTGCCAGCAGCCAAGGGTGGGGCACATCCTACGAGCAGTACTTC
CASSQGWGTSYEQYF
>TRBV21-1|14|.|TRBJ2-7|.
TGTGCCAGCAGGAGAGGACAGGGAGTGTACGAGCAGTACTTC
CASRRGQGVYEQYF
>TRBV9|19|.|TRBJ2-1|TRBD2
TGTGCCAGCAGCCCCCGCTCCGGGACTAGCGGGGGGAGGGACAATGAGCAGTTCTTC
CASSPRSGTSGGRDNEQFF
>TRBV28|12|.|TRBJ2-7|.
TGTGCCAGCAGCCTGACAGGATACGAGCAGTACTTC
CASSLTGYEQYF
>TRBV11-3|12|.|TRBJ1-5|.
TGTGCCGGGGGGGGGAACAATCAGCCCCAGCATTTT
CAGGGNNQPQHF
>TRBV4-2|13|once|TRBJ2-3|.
TGTGCCAGCAGCCAAGGGCTTCCGGATACGCAGTATTTT
CASSQGLPDTQYF
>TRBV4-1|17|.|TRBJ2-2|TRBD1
TGCGCCAGCAGCCGCGATGCCGGGACAGGGGCCACCGGGGAGCTGTTTTTT
CASSRDAGTGATGELFF
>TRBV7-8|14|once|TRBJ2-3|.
TGTGCCAGCAGCTTAGAGCGGAGCACAGATACGCAGTATTTT
CASSLERSTDTQYF
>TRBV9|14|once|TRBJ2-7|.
TGTGCCAGCAGCGTAGGAGTAGGGGAATACGAGCAGTACTTC
CASSVGVGEYEQYF
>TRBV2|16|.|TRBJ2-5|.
TGTGCCAGCAGTGCGAACAGGGTAGGCGGGCAAGAGACCCAGTACTTC
CASSANRVGGQETQYF
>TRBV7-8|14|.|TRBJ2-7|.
TGTGCCAGCAGTTATGTCGCAGGTTCCTACGAGCAGTACTTC
CASSYVAGSYEQYF
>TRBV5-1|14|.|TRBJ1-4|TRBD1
TGCGCCAGCAGCTCCGGACAGGGTTTGGAAAAACTGTTTTTT
CASSSGQGLEKLFF
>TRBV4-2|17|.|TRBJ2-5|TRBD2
TGTGCCAGCAGCCAGGGGTCCGGGGGGGGCGGTGGAGAGACCCAGTACTTC
CASSQGSGGGGGETQYF
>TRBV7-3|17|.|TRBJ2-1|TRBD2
TGTGCCAGCAGCTTAATGCCTAGCGGGGGGACACACAATGAGCAGTTCTTC
CASSLMPSGGTHNEQFF
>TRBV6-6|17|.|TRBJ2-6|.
TGTGCCAGCAGTCCCCTCGGTTCAGGCTCTGGGGCCAACGTCCTGACTTTC
CASSPLGSGSGANVLTF
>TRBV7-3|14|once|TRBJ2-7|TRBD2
TGTGCCAGCAGCTTATCGACTAGCTCCCACGAGCAGTACTTC
CASSLSTSSHEQYF
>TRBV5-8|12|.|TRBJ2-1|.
TGTGCCAGCGATAGCTCCTACAATGAGCAGTTCTTC
CASDSSYNEQFF
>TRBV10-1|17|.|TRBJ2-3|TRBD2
TGCGCCAGCAGTGATGGGAGTGCGGGAGAGCGCACAGATACGCAGTATTTT
CASSDGSAGERTDTQYF
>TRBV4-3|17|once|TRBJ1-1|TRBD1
TGCGCCAGCAGCCAAGTCCTCCGGGACAGCCATAACACTGAAGCTTTCTTT
CASSQVLRDSHNTEAFF
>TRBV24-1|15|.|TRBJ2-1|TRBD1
TGTGCCACCAGTGAATCCGACAGGGAAGGGGATGAGCAGTTCTTC
CATSESDREGDEQFF
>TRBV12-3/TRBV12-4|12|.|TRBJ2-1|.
TGTGCCAGCAGATCGACAGGATCAAAGCAGTTCTTC
CASRSTGSKQFF
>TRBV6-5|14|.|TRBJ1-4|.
TGTGCCAGCAGCCGCAGGGTGATTACCGAAAAACTGTTTTTT
CASSRRVITEKLFF